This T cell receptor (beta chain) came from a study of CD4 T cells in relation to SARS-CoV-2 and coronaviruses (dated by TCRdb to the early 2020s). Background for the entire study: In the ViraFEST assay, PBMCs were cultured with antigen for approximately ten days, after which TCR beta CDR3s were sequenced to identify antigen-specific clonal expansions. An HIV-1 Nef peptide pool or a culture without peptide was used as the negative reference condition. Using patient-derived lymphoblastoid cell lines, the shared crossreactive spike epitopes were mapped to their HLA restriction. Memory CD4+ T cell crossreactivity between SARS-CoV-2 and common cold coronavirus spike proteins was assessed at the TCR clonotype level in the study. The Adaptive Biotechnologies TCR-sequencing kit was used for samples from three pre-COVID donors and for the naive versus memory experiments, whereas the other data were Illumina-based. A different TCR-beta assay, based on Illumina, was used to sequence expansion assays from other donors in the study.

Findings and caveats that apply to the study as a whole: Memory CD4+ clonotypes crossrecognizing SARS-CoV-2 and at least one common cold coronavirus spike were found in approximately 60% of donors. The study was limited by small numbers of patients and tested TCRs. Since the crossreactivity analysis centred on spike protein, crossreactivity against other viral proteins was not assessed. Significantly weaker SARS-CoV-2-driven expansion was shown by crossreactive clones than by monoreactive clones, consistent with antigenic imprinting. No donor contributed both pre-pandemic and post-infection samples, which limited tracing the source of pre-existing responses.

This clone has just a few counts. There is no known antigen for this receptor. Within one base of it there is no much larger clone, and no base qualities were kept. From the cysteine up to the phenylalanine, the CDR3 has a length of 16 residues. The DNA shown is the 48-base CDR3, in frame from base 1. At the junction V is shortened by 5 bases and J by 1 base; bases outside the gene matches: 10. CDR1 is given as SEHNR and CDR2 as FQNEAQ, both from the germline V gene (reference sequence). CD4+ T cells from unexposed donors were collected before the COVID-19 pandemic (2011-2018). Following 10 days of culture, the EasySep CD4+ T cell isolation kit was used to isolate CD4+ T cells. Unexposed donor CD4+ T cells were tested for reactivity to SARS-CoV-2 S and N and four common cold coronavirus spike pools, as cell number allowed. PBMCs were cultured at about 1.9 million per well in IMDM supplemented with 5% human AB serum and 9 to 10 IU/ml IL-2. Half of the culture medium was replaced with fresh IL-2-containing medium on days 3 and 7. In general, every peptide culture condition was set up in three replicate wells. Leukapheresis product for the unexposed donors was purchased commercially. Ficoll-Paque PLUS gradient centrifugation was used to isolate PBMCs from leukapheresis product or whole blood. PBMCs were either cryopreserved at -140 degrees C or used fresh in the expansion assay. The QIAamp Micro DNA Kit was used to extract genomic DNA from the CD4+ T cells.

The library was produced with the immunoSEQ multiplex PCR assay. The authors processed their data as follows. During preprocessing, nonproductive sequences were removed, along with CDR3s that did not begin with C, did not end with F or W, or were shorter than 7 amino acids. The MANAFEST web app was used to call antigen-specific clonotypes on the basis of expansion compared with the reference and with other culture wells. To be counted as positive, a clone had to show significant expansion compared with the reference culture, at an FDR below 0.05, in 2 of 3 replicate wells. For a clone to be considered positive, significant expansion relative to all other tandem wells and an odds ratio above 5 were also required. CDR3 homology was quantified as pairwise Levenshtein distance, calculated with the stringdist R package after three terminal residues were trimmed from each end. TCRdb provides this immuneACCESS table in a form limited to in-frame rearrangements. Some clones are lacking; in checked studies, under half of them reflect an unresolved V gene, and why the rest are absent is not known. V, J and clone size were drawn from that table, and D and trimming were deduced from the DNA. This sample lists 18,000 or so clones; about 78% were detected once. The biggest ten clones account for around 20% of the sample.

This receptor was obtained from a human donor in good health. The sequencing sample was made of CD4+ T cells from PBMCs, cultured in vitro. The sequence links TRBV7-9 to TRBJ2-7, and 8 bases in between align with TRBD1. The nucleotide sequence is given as TGTGCCAGCAGCCCCGGGACAGGATTACCTTCCTACGAGCAGTACTTC. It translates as CASSPGTGLPSYEQYF.